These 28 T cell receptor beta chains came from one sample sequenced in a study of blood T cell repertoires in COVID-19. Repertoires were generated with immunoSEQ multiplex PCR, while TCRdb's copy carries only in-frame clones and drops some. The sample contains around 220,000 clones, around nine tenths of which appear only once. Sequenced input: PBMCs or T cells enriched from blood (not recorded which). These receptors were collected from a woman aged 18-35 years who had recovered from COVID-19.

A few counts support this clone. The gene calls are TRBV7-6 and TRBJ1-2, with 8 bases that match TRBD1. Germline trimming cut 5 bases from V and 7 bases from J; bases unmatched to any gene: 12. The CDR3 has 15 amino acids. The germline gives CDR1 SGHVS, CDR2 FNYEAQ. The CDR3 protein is CASSVGQGIIGGYTF. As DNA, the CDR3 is TGTGCCAGCAGCGTCGGACAGGGAATAATTGGTGGCTACACCTTC.

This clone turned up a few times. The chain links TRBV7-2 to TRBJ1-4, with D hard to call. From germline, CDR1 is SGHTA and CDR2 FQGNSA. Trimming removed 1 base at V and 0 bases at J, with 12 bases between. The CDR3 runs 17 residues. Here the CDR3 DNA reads TGTGCCAGCAGCTTAGAGAGACAAGCTGCAACTAATGAAAAACTGTTTTTT. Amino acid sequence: CASSLERQAATNEKLFF.

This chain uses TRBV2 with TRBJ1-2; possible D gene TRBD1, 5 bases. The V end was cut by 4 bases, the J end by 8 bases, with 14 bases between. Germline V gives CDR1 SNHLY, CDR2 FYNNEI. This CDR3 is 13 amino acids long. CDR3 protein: CASSVEGVRGYTF. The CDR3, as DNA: TGTGCCAGCAGTGTGGAAGGGGTTCGGGGCTACACCTTC. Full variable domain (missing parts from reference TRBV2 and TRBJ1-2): EPEVTQTPSHQVTQMGQEVILRCVPISNHLYFYWYRQILGQKVEFLVSFYNNEISEKSEIFDDQFSVERPDGSNFTLKIRSTKLEDSAMYFCASSVEGVRGYTFGSGTRLTVV.

CDR3 amino acids: CASLQGVATEAFF. The CDR3 DNA is TGTGCCAGCCTCCAGGGGGTGGCCACTGAAGCTTTCTTT. This rearrangement joins TRBV7-9 to TRBJ1-1; 7 bases agree with TRBD1. V dropped 8 bases and J dropped 4; count of bases not matched to a gene: 7. Germline V gene lookup returns CDR1 SEHNR and CDR2 FQNEAQ (reference sequence). This CDR3 is built from 13 residues.

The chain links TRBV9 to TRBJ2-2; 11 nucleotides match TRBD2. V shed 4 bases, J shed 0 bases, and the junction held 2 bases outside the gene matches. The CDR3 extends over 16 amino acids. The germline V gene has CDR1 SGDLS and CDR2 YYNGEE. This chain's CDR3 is CASSLAGGPNTGELFF. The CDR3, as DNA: TGTGCCAGCAGCCTAGCGGGGGGACCGAACACCGGGGAGCTGTTTTTT.

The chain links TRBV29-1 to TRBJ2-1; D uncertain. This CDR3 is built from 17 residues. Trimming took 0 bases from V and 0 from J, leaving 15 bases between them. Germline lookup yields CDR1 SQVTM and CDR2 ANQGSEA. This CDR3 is CSVEDPASPSSYNEQFF. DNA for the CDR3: TGCAGCGTTGAAGATCCGGCTTCTCCTAGCTCCTACAATGAGCAGTTCTTC.

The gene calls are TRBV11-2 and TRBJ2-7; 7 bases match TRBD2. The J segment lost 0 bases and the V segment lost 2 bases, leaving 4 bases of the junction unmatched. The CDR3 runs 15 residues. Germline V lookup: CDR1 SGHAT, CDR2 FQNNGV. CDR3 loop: CASSLISGYSYEQYF. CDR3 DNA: TGTGCCAGCAGCTTAATTAGCGGGTACTCCTACGAGCAGTACTTC. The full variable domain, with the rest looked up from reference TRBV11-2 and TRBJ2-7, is EAGVAQSPRYKIIEKRQSVAFWCNPISGHATLYWYQQILGQGPKLLIQFQNNGVVDDSQLPKDRFSAERLKGVDSTLKIQPAKLEDSAVYLCASSLISGYSYEQYFGPGTRLTVT.

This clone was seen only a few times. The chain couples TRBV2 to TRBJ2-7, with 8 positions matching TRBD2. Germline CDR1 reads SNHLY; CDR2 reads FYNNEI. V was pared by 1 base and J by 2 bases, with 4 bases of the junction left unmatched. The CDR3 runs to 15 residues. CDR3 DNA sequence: TGTGCCAGCAGTGAAGTCCTAGCGGGTACCTACGAGCAGTACTTC. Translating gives CASSEVLAGTYEQYF.

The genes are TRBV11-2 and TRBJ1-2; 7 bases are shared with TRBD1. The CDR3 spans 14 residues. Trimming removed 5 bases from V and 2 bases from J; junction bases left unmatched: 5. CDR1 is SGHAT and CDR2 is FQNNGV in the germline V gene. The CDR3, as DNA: TGTGCCAGCAGCCCAGGACAGGCGAACTATGGCTACACCTTC. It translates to CASSPGQANYGYTF.

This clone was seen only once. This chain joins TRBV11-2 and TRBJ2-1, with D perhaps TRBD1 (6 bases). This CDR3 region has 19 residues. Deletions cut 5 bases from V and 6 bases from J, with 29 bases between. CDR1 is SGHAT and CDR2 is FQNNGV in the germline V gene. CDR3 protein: CASSLITQRRTEYPNEQFF. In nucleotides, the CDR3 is TGTGCCAGCAGCCTCATCACCCAGAGAAGGACAGAATACCCCAATGAGCAGTTCTTC.

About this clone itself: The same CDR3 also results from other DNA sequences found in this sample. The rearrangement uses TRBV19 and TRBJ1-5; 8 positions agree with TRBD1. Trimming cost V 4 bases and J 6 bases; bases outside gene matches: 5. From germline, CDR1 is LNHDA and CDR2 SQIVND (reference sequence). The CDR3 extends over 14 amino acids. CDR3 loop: CASSTTGGSQPQHF. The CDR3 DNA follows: TGTGCCAGTAGTACCACAGGGGGAAGTCAGCCCCAGCATTTT.

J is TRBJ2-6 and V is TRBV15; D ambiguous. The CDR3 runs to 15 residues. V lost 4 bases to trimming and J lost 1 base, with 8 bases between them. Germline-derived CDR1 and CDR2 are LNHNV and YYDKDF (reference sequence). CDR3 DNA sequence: TGTGCCACCAGCATGGCCCTTTCTGGGGCCAACGTCCTGACTTTC. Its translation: CATSMALSGANVLTF. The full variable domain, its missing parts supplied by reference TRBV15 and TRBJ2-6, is DAMVIQNPRYQVTQFGKPVTLSCSQTLNHNVMYWYQQKSSQAPKLLFHYYDKDFNNEADTPDNFQSRRPNTSFCFLDIRSPGLGDTAMYLCATSMALSGANVLTFGAGSRLTVL.

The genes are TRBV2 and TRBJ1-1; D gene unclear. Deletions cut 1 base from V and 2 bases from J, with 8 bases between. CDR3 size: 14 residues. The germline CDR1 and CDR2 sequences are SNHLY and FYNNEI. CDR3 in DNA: TGTGCCAGCAGTGAAGGAATGGCCAACACTGAAGCTTTCTTT. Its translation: CASSEGMANTEAFF. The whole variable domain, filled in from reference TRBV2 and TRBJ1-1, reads EPEVTQTPSHQVTQMGQEVILRCVPISNHLYFYWYRQILGQKVEFLVSFYNNEISEKSEIFDDQFSVERPDGSNFTLKIRSTKLEDSAMYFCASSEGMANTEAFFGQGTRLTVV.

This CDR3 reads CASSFSGGGYNEQFF. The CDR3 DNA is TGTGCCAGCAGCTTTAGCGGGGGGGGCTACAATGAGCAGTTCTTC. The chain is built from TRBV11-3 and TRBJ2-1; 11 bases are a match to TRBD2. The CDR3 sequence is 15 residues long. The germline V gene has CDR1 SGHNT and CDR2 YENEEA. Trimming cost V 3 bases and J 3 bases; bases outside gene matches: 1.

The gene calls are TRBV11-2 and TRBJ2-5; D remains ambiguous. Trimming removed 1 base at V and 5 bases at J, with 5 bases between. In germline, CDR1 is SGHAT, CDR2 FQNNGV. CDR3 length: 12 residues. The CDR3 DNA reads TGTGCCAGCAGCTTAGGAGCGGAGACCCAGTACTTC. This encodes CASSLGAETQYF.

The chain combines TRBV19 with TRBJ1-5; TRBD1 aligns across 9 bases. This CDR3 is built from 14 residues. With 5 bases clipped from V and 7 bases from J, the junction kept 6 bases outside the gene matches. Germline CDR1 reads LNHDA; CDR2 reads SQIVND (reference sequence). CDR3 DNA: TGTGCCAGTAGTTCCACAGGGGGCTGGCAGCCCCAGCATTTT. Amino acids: CASSSTGGWQPQHF.

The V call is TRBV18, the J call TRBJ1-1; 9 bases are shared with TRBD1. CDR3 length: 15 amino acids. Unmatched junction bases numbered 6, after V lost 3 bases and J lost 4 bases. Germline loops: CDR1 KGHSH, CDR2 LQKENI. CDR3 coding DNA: TGTGCCAGCTCACCGAAACAGGGGGCCGTCACTGAAGCTTTCTTT. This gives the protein CASSPKQGAVTEAFF.

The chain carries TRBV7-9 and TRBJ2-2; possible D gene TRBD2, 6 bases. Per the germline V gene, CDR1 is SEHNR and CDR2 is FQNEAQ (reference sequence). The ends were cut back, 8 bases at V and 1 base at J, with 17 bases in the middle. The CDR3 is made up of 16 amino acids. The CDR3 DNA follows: TGTGCCAGCTCCCAGACCGGAGCGGGGAACACCGGGGAGCTGTTTTTT. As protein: CASSQTGAGNTGELFF.

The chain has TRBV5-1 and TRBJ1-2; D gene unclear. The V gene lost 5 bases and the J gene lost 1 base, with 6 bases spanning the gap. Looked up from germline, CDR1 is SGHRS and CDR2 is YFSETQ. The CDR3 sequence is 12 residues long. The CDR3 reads CASRLDNYGYTF. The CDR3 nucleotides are TGCGCCAGCAGACTAGATAACTATGGCTACACCTTC.

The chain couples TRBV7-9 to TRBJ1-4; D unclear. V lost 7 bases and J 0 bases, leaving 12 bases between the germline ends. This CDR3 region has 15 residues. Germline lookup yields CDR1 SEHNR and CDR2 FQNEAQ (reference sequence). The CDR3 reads CASIAGSTTNEKLFF. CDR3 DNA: TGTGCCAGCATAGCTGGGAGCACAACTAATGAAAAACTGTTTTTT. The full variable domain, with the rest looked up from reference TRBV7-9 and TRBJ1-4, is DTGVSQNPRHKITKRGQNVTFRCDPISEHNRLYWYRQTLGQGPEFLTYFQNEAQLEKSRLLSDRFSAERPKGSFSTLEIQRTEQGDSAMYLCASIAGSTTNEKLFFGSGTQLSVL.

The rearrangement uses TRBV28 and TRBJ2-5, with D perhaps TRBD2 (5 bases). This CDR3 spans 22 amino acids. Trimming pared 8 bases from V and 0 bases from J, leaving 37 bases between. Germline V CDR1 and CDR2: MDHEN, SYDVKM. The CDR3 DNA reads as TGTGCCAGCTCACGTCTCTTCACGGGGTACCGAACCTTAACCTTTGACCAAGAGACCCAGTACTTC. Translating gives CASSRLFTGYRTLTFDQETQYF.

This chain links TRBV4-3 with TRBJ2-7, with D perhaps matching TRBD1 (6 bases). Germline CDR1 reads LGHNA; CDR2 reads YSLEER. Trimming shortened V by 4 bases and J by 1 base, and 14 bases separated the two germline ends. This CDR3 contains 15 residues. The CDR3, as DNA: TGCGCCAGCAGCCCAAAGGACAGTTCTTCCTACGAGCAGTACTTC. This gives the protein CASSPKDSSSYEQYF.

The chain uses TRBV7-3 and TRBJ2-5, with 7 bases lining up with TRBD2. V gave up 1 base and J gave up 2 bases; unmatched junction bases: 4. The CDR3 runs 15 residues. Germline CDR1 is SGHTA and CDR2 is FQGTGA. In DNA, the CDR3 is TGTGCCAGCAGCTTAAGAGGGACTACGCAAGAGACCCAGTACTTC. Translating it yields CASSLRGTTQETQYF.

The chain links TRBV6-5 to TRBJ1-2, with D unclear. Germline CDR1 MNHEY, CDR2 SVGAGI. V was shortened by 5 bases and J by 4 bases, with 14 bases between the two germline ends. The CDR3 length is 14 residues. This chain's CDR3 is CASSPSRYSYGYTF. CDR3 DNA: TGTGCCAGCAGTCCCTCCAGGTATAGCTATGGCTACACCTTC.

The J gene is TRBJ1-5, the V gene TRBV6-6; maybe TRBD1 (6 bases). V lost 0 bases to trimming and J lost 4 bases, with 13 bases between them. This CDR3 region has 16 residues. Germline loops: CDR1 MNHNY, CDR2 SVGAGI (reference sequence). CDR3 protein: CASSYSSSRGNQPQHF. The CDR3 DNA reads TGTGCCAGCAGTTACTCGAGTTCTAGGGGGAATCAGCCCCAGCATTTT.

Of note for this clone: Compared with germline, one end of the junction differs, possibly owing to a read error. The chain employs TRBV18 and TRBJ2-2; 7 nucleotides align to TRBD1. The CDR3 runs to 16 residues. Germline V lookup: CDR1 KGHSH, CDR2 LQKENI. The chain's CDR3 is CASSSPGQQNTGELFF. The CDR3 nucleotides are TGTGCCAGCTCATCACCGGGACAGCAAAACACCGGGGAGCTGTTTTTT.

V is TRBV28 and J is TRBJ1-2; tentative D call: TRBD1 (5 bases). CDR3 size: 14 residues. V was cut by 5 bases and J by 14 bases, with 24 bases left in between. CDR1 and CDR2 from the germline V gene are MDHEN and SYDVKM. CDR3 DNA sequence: TGTGCCAGCAGTATGGAATTTACGGGGGTGGCAGAAACCTTC. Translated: CASSMEFTGVAETF.

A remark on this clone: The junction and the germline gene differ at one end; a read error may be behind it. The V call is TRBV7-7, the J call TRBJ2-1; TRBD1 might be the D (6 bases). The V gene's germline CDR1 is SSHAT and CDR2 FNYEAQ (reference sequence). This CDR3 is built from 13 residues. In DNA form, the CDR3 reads TGTGCTAGCAGCCGAGACAGGTACAATGAGCAGTTCTTC. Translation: CASSRDRYNEQFF.